What follows are 29 T cell receptor beta chains derived from one specimen sequenced in a study of blood T cells in healthy people across ages. Then a second PCR, running about 6 to 12 cycles, was carried out with a sample-barcoded 5' primer and a J-beta primer mix. TCRdb analysed the 5' RACE reads with MiXCR anew, one entry per CDR3 protein. The sample yields about 680,000 distinct CDR3 sequences, about half seen once. The sample was blood. The receptors were gathered from a woman in her sixties in good health.

This sequence joins TRBV6-1 and TRBJ2-3, with D uncertain. CDR3 size: 17 residues. V lost 1 base, J lost 5 bases, and 19 bases lay in between. In germline, CDR1 is MNHNS, CDR2 SASEGT. The CDR3 is CASSEGLSPSRKDTQYF. CDR3 coding DNA: TGTGCCAGCAGTGAAGGACTTTCCCCATCGAGGAAAGATACGCAGTATTTT.

The chain recombines TRBV7-9 with TRBJ1-2, with 7 bases identical to TRBD1. CDR1 is SEHNR and CDR2 is FQNEAQ in the germline V gene (reference sequence). V shed 5 bases, J shed 6 bases, and the junction held 12 bases outside the gene matches. CDR3 length: 15 residues. The CDR3 DNA follows: TGTGCCAGCAGCACCCCGACAGGGATTCTCAATGGCTACACCTTC. Translated, it gives CASSTPTGILNGYTF. The complete variable domain, with remaining parts taken from reference TRBV7-9 and TRBJ1-2, reads DTGVSQNPRHKITKRGQNVTFRCDPISEHNRLYWYRQTLGQGPEFLTYFQNEAQLEKSRLLSDRFSAERPKGSFSTLEIQRTEQGDSAMYLCASSTPTGILNGYTFGSGTRLTVV.

The chain has TRBV4-3 and TRBJ2-5; TRBD2 matches 11 bases. The CDR3 extends over 16 amino acids. The germline CDR1 and CDR2 sequences are LGHNA and YSLEER. V trimming: 4 bases; J trimming: 4 bases; junction bases outside the gene matches: 8. The CDR3 protein is CASSLYSGRAGETQYF. The CDR3 nucleotides read TGCGCCAGCAGCCTATATAGCGGGAGGGCCGGAGAGACCCAGTACTTC.

V usage is TRBV6-2 or TRBV6-3 and J usage is TRBJ2-7, with 9 nucleotides matching TRBD1. The CDR3 has 16 residues. In germline, CDR1 is MNHEY, CDR2 SVGEGT. The V gene end was trimmed by 0 bases and the J gene end by 1 base; junction bases not matched to a gene: 4. CDR3 protein: CASSYSGTGLSYEQYF. CDR3 sequence (DNA): TGTGCCAGCAGTTACTCCGGGACAGGGCTTTCCTACGAGCAGTACTTC.

The V call is TRBV3-1, the J call TRBJ2-3, with TRBD2 matching 7 bases. CDR1 is LGHDT and CDR2 is YNNKEL in the germline V gene (reference sequence). The CDR3 has 15 amino acids. V gave up 3 bases and J gave up 1 base; unmatched junction bases: 4. The CDR3 sequence: CASSQREIGTDTQYF. CDR3 DNA: TGTGCCAGCAGCCAGCGGGAGATCGGCACAGATACGCAGTATTTT.

The V call is TRBV6-5, the J call TRBJ1-1; D is unclear. V was shortened by 6 bases and J by 7 bases, with 18 bases between the two germline ends. Germline loops: CDR1 MNHEY, CDR2 SVGAGI. This CDR3 contains 14 residues. The CDR3 nucleotides are TGTGCCAGCAGACGCGGCCAGCGATCTTATGAAGCTTTCTTT. Translation gives CASRRGQRSYEAFF.

There are a few counts of this clonotype. The chain links TRBV5-1 to TRBJ2-5, with 7 bases fitting TRBD2. J was trimmed by 1 base and V by 2 bases; bases with no gene match: 2. Germline CDR1 and CDR2: SGHRS and YFSETQ. The CDR3 length is 14 residues. CDR3 nucleotides: TGCGCCAGCAGCTTCCGGACTAGCCAAGAGACCCAGTACTTC. Amino acid sequence: CASSFRTSQETQYF.

The chain has TRBV6-2 or TRBV6-3 and TRBJ2-1; 9 nucleotides match TRBD2. This CDR3 has 15 residues. Trimming removed 7 bases from V and 9 bases from J; junction bases left unmatched: 13. The germline CDR1 and CDR2 sequences are MNHEY and SVGEGT. The CDR3 is CASIKGSGGPSEQFF. The CDR3 DNA follows: TGTGCCAGCATCAAGGGGAGCGGGGGGCCCAGTGAGCAGTTCTTC.

V and J are TRBV20-1 and TRBJ2-3, with 13 bases aligning to TRBD2. The ends lost 6 bases at V and 5 bases at J; junction bases unmatched: 5. This CDR3 has 14 amino acids. The germline CDR1 and CDR2 sequences are DFQATT and SNEGSKA (reference sequence). CDR3 amino acids: CSARLAGGIDTQYF. The CDR3 DNA is TGCAGTGCCAGACTAGCGGGAGGAATAGATACGCAGTATTTT.

This chain connects TRBV6-5 to TRBJ1-6; D may be TRBD1 (6 bases). CDR1 is MNHEY, CDR2 SVGAGI, per germline. The V gene lost 6 bases and the J gene lost 10 bases, with 13 bases spanning the gap. The CDR3 totals 13 residues. The CDR3 loop is CASRTTGLSPLHF. The CDR3, as DNA: TGTGCCAGCAGGACCACAGGGCTGTCACCCCTCCACTTT.

This clonotype was counted between two and nine times. Its ends do not fully match the called genes, so a read error is possible. V is TRBV20-1 and J is TRBJ2-7; 13 nucleotides agree with TRBD2. The CDR3 consists of 14 residues. Germline assignment: CDR1 DFQATT and CDR2 SNEGSKA (reference sequence). The DNA of the CDR3 is TGCAGTGCTGGACTAGCGGGAGTCTCCTACGAACAGTACTTC. This gives the protein CSAGLAGVSYEQYF.

Only a few counts were recorded for this clonotype. This sequence joins TRBV10-3 and TRBJ2-1, with 7 bases that match TRBD2. From germline, CDR1 is ENHRY and CDR2 SYGVKD. The J segment lost 4 bases and the V segment lost 11 bases, leaving 8 bases of the junction unmatched. The CDR3 totals 13 residues. CDR3 coding DNA: TGTGCCGCAACGACTAGCAGTTACAATGAGCAGTTCTTC. It codes for CAATTSSYNEQFF.

CDR3 bases: TGCGCCAGCAGCTTGGCCGGGGAATTCGGCGATGAGCAGTTCTTC. It codes for CASSLAGEFGDEQFF. The chain recombines TRBV5-1 with TRBJ2-1; weak D call: TRBD2 (5 bases). The germline V gene has CDR1 SGHRS and CDR2 YFSETQ. Trimming left V 0 bases short and J 8 bases short, with 15 bases between. The CDR3 has 15 residues.

The CDR3 here is CASSSRQGSGTEAFF. The CDR3 DNA follows: TGTGCCAGCAGCTCCCGACAGGGGAGTGGGACTGAAGCTTTCTTT. V is TRBV5-5 and J is TRBJ1-1; TRBD1 aligns across 8 bases. Per the germline V gene, CDR1 is SGHKS and CDR2 is YYEKEE (reference sequence). Trimming removed 3 bases from V and 5 bases from J; junction bases left unmatched: 9. The CDR3 sequence is 15 residues long. The full variable domain, completed using reference TRBV5-5 and TRBJ1-1, is DAGVTQSPTHLIKTRGQQVTLRCSPISGHKSVSWYQQVLGQGPQFIFQYYEKEERGRGNFPDRFSARQFPNYSSELNVNALLLGDSALYLCASSSRQGSGTEAFFGQGTRLTVV.

Ten or more counts support this clonotype. V and J are TRBV6-2 or TRBV6-3 and TRBJ2-7, with 13 nucleotides matching TRBD2. CDR1 is MNHEY, CDR2 SVGEGT, per germline. The CDR3 sequence is 16 residues long. The J segment lost 5 bases and the V segment lost 7 bases, leaving 11 bases of the junction unmatched. CDR3: CASTQAGTSGTHEQYF. The CDR3 nucleotides are TGTGCCAGCACCCAGGCCGGGACTAGCGGGACCCACGAGCAGTACTTC.

This chain joins TRBV6-5 and TRBJ2-7, with D uncertain. The CDR3 spans 15 residues. Germline CDR1 is MNHEY and CDR2 is SVGAGI. Trimming stripped 2 bases from V and 0 bases from J, with 11 bases between. The CDR3 DNA reads as TGTGCCAGCAGTTACGTCAGGTCGGGCTCCTACGAGCAGTACTTC. Its protein product is CASSYVRSGSYEQYF.

This sequence joins TRBV20-1 and TRBJ1-4; TRBD1 matches at 8 bases. J gave up 6 bases and V 6 bases, and 12 bases lay outside the gene matches. The CDR3 runs 15 residues. Germline V gene sequence: CDR1 DFQATT, CDR2 SNEGSKA (reference sequence). DNA for the CDR3: TGCAGTGCCCCCGGGCAGGGACAGGTTGATGAAAAACTGTTTTTT. This codes for CSAPGQGQVDEKLFF.

This clonotype was observed a handful of times. The chain employs TRBV27 and TRBJ2-3, with 8 bases that match TRBD1. This CDR3 region has 16 residues. Germline V gene data show CDR1 as MNHEY and CDR2 as SMNVEV (reference sequence). Trimming cost V 1 base and J 0 bases; bases outside gene matches: 3. CDR3 nucleotides: TGTGCCAGCAGTTTATACCGGGACAGGAGCACAGATACGCAGTATTTT. It is translated as CASSLYRDRSTDTQYF.

The V gene is TRBV7-2, the J gene TRBJ2-3, with 10 bases that match TRBD1. CDR1 is SGHTA and CDR2 is FQGNSA in the germline V gene. The CDR3 consists of 14 residues. Trimming took 4 bases from V and 4 from J; bases not matched to a gene: 2. As DNA, the CDR3 is TGTGCCAGCAGCTCGACAGGGGGCCCAGATACGCAGTATTTT. Its translation: CASSSTGGPDTQYF. The full variable domain, completed using reference TRBV7-2 and TRBJ2-3, is GAGVSQSPSNKVTEKGKDVELRCDPISGHTALYWYRQSLGQGLEFLIYFQGNSAPDKSGLPSDRFSAERTGGSVSTLTIQRTQQEDSAVYLCASSSTGGPDTQYFGPGTRLTVL.

In this sample, this clonotype turned up a few times. Here the CDR3 DNA reads TGTGCCACAGGTCGAGAAACGAGCACAGATACGCAGTATTTT. Translating gives CATGRETSTDTQYF. The chain links TRBV12-3 or TRBV12-4 to TRBJ2-3; D is ambiguous. This CDR3 contains 14 residues. V was clipped by 10 bases and J by 0 bases, with 14 bases between them.

This clonotype was seen more than once but under ten times. This chain uses TRBV29-1 with TRBJ1-1; tentative D call: TRBD1 (5 bases). CDR1 is SQVTM, CDR2 ANQGSEA, per germline. The V end lost 7 bases, the J end lost 1 base, and 13 bases lay between the germline ends. The CDR3 is 13 residues long. The CDR3 nucleotides read TGCAGCGCTTCGACTCAGGGGAACACTGAAGCTTTCTTT. This codes for CSASTQGNTEAFF.

The rearrangement uses TRBV25-1 and TRBJ2-3, with D tentatively TRBD2 (5 bases). Germline loops: CDR1 MGHDK, CDR2 SYGVNS. This CDR3 is built from 14 residues. Trimming cost V 0 bases and J 6 bases, with 10 bases left between them. The CDR3 DNA sequence: TGTGCCAGCAGTGAATATCTAGCAACGGATACGCAGTATTTT. This sequence encodes CASSEYLATDTQYF.

The chain recombines TRBV5-1 with TRBJ2-5, with D possibly TRBD1 on 6 matching bases. This CDR3 comprises 13 residues. The germline CDR1 and CDR2 sequences are SGHRS and YFSETQ. Trimming shortened V by 6 bases and J by 5 bases, and 14 bases separated the two germline ends. In nucleotides, the CDR3 is TGCGCCAGCAAGGGGGAGCCGTGGGAGACCCAGTACTTC. As protein: CASKGEPWETQYF.

The chain recombines TRBV5-1 with TRBJ2-3; the D gene is possibly TRBD1 (5 bases). The germline V gene has CDR1 SGHRS and CDR2 YFSETQ. The CDR3 covers 12 residues. Trimming took off 2 bases at V and 5 bases at J, with 6 bases between the two ends. CDR3 region: CASSFQGDTQYF. In DNA, the CDR3 is TGCGCCAGCAGCTTCCAGGGAGATACGCAGTATTTT.

Remarks on this clonotype: This may be a read error, as it is one base from a much larger clone. The CDR3 here is CASSPGQLTGELFF. CDR3 in DNA: TGTGCCAGTAGTCCGGGACAGCTCACCGGGGAGCTGTTTTTT. This chain connects TRBV19 to TRBJ2-2; 7 bases map to TRBD1. Germline CDR1 is LNHDA and CDR2 is SQIVND (reference sequence). The CDR3 is made up of 14 amino acids. Trimming at V came to 5 bases and at J to 4 bases, leaving 4 bases not matched to a gene. Full variable domain (remainder filled in from reference TRBV19 and TRBJ2-2): DGGITQSPKYLFRKEGQNVTLSCEQNLNHDAMYWYRQDPGQGLRLIYYSQIVNDFQKGDIAEGYSVSREKKESFPLTVTSAQKNPTAFYLCASSPGQLTGELFFGEGSRLTVL.

With regard to this clonotype: Germline and junction disagree at one end, which may indicate a read error. The chain is built from TRBV7-8 and TRBJ2-7; the match to TRBD1 covers 8 bases. The CDR3 is made up of 15 amino acids. Looked up from germline, CDR1 is SGHVS and CDR2 is FQNEAQ. CDR3 sequence reads: CASSLSRGPRYEQYF. The CDR3 nucleotides are TGTGCCAGCAGCTTAAGCAGGGGGCCTAGGTACGAGCAATACTTC.

The CDR3 here is CASRAIRGGQETQYF. In nucleotides, the CDR3 is TGTGCCAGCAGAGCCATACGAGGGGGCCAAGAGACCCAGTACTTC. This rearrangement joins TRBV6-1 to TRBJ2-5; D possibly corresponds to TRBD1 (6 bases). CDR1 and CDR2 from the germline V gene are MNHNS and SASEGT. V lost 6 bases and J lost 1, with 15 bases in between. This CDR3 comprises 15 residues.

This clonotype showed up just once. This chain links TRBV20-1 with TRBJ2-7; D is unresolved. This CDR3 region has 17 residues. Germline V gene sequence: CDR1 DFQATT, CDR2 SNEGSKA (reference sequence). V lost 0 bases and J lost 0, with 18 bases in between. CDR3 protein: CSARDPFLDLSSYEQYF. The CDR3 DNA reads TGCAGTGCTAGAGATCCTTTTCTAGACCTTAGCTCCTACGAGCAGTACTTC.

DNA for the CDR3: TGTGCCACCAGTGATGGAGGGACGGGTAACTATGGCTACACCTTC. Translating it yields CATSDGGTGNYGYTF. This chain uses TRBV24-1 with TRBJ1-2; possibly TRBD1 for D (5 bases). Germline V gene data show CDR1 as KGHDR and CDR2 as SFDVKD. The V gene lost 3 bases and the J gene lost 1 base, with 11 bases spanning the gap. This CDR3 comprises 15 residues.